Below, one T cell receptor beta chain is given with its context. This entry is derived from a study of blood T cell repertoires in COVID-19. Assay used: immunoSEQ multiplex PCR; TCRdb lists only in-frame clones, some missing. The sample consists of more than 50,000 clones, approximately 85% of them appearing once. Germline assignment: CDR1 SGDLS and CDR2 YYNGEE. The CDR3 extends over 14 amino acids. V trimming: 3 bases; J trimming: 4 bases; junction bases outside the gene matches: 4. The receptor was isolated from a human donor in a cohort sampled during active COVID-19. This chain links TRBV9 with TRBJ1-2; 9 positions agree with TRBD1. What was sequenced was peripheral blood. CDR3 in DNA: TGTGCCAGCAGCGGAACGGGACAGGGCTATGGCTACACCTTC. Translation gives CASSGTGQGYGYTF.